This T cell receptor beta chain comes out of a study of blood T cells in healthy people across ages. The sample holds many counts of this clonotype. Antigen specificity is unknown. With a J-beta primer mix and a sample-barcoded 5' primer, a second PCR ran about 7 to 12 cycles. Using its own MiXCR run on the 5' RACE reads, TCRdb lists one record per CDR3 protein. This table has some 760,000 distinct CDR3 sequences, around a quarter appearing once. Per germline, CDR1 SGHTA and CDR2 FQGTGA. J lost 4 bases, V lost 2 bases, and 2 bases had no gene match. The CDR3 has 14 residues. Study results and limitations: It was not possible, with unsorted PBMCs, to conclusively compare naive and antigen-experienced cells.

This sample also belongs to another study, concerning T cells of mothers and their children.

The J gene is TRBJ2-7, the V gene TRBV7-3; 10 bases align to TRBD1. This TCR derives from a boy younger than 18 in good health. The sequenced material came from blood. The CDR3 loop reads CASSLAGQGYEQYF. In DNA form, the CDR3 reads TGTGCCAGCAGCTTAGCGGGACAGGGGTACGAGCAGTACTTC.